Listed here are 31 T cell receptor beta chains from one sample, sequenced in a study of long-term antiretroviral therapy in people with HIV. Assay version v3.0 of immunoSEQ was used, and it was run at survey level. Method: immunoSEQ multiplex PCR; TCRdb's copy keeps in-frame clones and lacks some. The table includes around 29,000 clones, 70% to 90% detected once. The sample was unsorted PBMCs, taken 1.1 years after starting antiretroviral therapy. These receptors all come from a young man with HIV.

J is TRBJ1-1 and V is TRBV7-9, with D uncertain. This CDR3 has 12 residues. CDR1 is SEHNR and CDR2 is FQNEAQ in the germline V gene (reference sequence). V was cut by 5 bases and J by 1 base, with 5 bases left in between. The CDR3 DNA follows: TGTGCCAGCAGCCCCGAGAACACTGAAGCTTTCTTT. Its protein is CASSPENTEAFF.

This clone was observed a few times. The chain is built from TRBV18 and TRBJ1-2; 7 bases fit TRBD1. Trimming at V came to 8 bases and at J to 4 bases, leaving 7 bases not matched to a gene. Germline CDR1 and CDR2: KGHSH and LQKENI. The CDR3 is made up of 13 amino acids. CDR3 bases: TGTGCCAGCAAGACAGGGACGTTCTATGGCTACACCTTC. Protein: CASKTGTFYGYTF.

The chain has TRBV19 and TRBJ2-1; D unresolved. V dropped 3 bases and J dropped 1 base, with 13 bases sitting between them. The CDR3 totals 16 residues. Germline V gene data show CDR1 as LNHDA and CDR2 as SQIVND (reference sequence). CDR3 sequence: CASSMLSGLSYNEQFF. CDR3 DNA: TGTGCCAGTAGTATGTTATCTGGCCTATCCTACAATGAGCAGTTCTTC.

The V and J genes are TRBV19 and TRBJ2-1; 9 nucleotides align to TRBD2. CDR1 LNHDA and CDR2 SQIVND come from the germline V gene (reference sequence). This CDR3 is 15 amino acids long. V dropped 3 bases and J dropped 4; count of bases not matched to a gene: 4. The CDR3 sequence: CASSIGLAGYNEQFF. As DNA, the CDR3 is TGTGCCAGTAGTATCGGGCTAGCGGGATACAATGAGCAGTTCTTC.

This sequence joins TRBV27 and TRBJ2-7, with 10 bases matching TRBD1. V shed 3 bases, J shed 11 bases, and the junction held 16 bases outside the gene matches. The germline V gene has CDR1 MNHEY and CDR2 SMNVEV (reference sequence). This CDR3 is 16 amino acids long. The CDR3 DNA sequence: TGTGCCAGCAGTTTGTTGACAGGGGGCTTTGTAGGGCGTGAGTACTTC. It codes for CASSLLTGGFVGREYF.

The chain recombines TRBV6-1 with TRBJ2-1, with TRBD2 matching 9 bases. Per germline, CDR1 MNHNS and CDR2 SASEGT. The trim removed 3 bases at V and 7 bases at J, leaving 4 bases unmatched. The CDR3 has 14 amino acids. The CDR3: CASSELAGKNEQFF. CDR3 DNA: TGTGCCAGCAGTGAGCTAGCGGGGAAAAATGAGCAGTTCTTC.

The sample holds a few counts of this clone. CDR3 loop: CASSSSTGYSNQPQHF. The CDR3 bases are TGTGCCAGCAGTTCATCGACAGGCTACAGCAATCAGCCCCAGCATTTT. The chain is built from TRBV27 and TRBJ1-5, with a possible D match to TRBD1 (6 bases). This CDR3 comprises 16 residues. V lost 4 bases to trimming and J lost 1 base, with 14 bases between them. CDR1 is MNHEY and CDR2 is SMNVEV in the germline V gene (reference sequence).

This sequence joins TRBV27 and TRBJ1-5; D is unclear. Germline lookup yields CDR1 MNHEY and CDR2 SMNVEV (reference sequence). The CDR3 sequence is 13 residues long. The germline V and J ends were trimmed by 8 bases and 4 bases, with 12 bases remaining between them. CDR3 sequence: CASGSSRNQPQHF. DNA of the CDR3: TGTGCCAGCGGTTCTTCGAGAAATCAGCCCCAGCATTTT.

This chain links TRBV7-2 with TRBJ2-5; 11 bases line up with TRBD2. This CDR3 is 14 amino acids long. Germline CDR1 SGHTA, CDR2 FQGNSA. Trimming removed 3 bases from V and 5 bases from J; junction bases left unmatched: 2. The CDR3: CASSFSGGAETQYF. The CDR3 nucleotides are TGTGCCAGCAGCTTTAGCGGGGGGGCCGAGACCCAGTACTTC.

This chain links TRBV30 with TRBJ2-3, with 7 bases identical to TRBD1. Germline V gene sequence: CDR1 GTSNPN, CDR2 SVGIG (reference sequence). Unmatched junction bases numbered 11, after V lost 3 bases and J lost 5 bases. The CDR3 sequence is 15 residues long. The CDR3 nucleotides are TGTGCCTGGAGCCTATTAGGGGGCGCGGTAGATACGCAGTATTTT. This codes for CAWSLLGGAVDTQYF.

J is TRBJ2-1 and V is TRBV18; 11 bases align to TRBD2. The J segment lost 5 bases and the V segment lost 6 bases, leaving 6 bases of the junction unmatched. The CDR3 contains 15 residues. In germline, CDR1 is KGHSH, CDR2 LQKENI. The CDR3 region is CASSAGTSGNNEQFF. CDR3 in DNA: TGTGCCAGCTCGGCCGGGACTAGCGGAAACAATGAGCAGTTCTTC.

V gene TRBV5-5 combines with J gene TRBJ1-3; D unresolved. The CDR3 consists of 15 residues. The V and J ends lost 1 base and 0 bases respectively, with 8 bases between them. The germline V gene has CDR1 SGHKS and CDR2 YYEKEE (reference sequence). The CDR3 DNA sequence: TGTGCCAGCAGCTTGCGCTGGGGCTCTGGAAACACCATATATTTT. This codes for CASSLRWGSGNTIYF.

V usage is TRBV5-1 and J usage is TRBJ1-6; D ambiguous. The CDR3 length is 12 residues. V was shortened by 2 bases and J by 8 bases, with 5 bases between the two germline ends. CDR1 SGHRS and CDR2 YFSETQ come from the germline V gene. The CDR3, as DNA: TGCGCCAGCAGCTTTGAGGATTCACCCCTCCACTTT. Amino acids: CASSFEDSPLHF.

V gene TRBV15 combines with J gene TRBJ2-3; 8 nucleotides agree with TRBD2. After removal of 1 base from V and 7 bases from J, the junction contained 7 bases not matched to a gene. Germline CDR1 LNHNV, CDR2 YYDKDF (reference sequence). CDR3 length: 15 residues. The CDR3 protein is CATSRVVAGMNTQYF. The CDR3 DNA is TGTGCCACCAGCAGAGTCGTAGCGGGAATGAATACGCAGTATTTT.

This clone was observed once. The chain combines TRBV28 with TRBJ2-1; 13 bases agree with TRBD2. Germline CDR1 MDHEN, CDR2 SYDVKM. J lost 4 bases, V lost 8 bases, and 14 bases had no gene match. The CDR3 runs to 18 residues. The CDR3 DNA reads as TGTGCCAGCTCACGGGATGGGACTAGCGGGAAAAAATACAATGAGCAGTTCTTC. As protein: CASSRDGTSGKKYNEQFF.

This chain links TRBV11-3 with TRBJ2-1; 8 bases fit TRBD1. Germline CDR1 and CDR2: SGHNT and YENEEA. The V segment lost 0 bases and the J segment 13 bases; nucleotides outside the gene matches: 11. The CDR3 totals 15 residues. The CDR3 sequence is CASSLEGQGMREQFF. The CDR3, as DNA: TGTGCCAGCAGCTTAGAAGGACAGGGTATGAGGGAACAGTTCTTC.

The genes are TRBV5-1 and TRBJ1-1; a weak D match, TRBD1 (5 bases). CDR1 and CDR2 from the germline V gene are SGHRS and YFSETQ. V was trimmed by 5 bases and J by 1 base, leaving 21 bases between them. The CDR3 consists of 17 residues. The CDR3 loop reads CASRLRPPGRPNTEAFF. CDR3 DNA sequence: TGCGCCAGCAGACTCCGCCCCCCGGGACGTCCGAACACTGAAGCTTTCTTT.

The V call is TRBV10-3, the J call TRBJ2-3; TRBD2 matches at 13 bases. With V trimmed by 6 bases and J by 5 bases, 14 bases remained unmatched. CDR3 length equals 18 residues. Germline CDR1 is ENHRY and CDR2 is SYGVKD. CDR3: CAIRTSLAGGLSGDTQYF. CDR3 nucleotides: TGTGCCATCAGGACCTCACTAGCGGGGGGGCTATCAGGAGATACGCAGTATTTT.

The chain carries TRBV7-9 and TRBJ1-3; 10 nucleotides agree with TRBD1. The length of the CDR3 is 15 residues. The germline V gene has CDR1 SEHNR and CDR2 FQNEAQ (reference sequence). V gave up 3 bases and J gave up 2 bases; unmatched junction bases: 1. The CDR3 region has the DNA TGTGCCAGCAGCTTCGGACAGGGGGCTGGAAACACCATATATTTT. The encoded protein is CASSFGQGAGNTIYF.

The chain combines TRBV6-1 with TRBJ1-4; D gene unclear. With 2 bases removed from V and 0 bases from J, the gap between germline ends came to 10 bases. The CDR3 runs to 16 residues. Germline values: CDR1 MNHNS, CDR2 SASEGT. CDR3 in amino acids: CASSEIWRATNEKLFF. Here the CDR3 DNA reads TGTGCCAGCAGTGAAATCTGGAGGGCAACTAATGAAAAACTGTTTTTT.

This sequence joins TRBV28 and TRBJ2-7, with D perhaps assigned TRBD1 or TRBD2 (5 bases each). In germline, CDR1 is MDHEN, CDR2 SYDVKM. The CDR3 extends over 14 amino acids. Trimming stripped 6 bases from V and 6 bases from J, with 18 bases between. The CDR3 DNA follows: TGTGCCAGCAGCCCACCGGGACGGTCGGGCGAGCAGTACTTC. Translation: CASSPPGRSGEQYF.

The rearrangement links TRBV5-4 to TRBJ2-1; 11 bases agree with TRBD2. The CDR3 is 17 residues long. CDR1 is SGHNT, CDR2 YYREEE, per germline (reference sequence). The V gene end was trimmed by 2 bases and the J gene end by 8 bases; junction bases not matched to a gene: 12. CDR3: CASSFISGGGIIYEQFF. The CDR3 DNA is TGTGCCAGCAGCTTCATTAGCGGGGGGGGAATAATCTATGAGCAGTTCTTC. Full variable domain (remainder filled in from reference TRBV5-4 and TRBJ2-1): ETGVTQSPTHLIKTRGQQVTLRCSSQSGHNTVSWYQQALGQGPQFIFQYYREEENGRGNFPPRFSGLQFPNYSSELNVNALELDDSALYLCASSFISGGGIIYEQFFGPGTRLTVL.

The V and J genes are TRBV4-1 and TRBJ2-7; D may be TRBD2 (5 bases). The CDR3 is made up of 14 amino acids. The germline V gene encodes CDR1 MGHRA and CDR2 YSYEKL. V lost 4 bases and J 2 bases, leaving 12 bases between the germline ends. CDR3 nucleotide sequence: TGCGCCAGCAGCCCAAGGGAGTGGGCCTACGAGCAGTACTTC. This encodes CASSPREWAYEQYF.

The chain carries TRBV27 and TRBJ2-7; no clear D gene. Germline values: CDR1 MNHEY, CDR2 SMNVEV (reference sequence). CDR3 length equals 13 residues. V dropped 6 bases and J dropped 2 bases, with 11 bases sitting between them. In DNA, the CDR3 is TGTGCCAGCAGGGAGCACACCACCTACGAGCAGTACTTC. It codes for CASREHTTYEQYF.

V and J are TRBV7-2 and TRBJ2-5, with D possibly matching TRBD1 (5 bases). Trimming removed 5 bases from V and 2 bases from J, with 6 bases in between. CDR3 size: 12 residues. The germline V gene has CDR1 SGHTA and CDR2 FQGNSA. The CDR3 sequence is CASSGQQETQYF. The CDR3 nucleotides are TGTGCCAGCAGCGGACAACAAGAGACCCAGTACTTC. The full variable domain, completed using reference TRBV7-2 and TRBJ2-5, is GAGVSQSPSNKVTEKGKDVELRCDPISGHTALYWYRQSLGQGLEFLIYFQGNSAPDKSGLPSDRFSAERTGGSVSTLTIQRTQQEDSAVYLCASSGQQETQYFGPGTRLLVL.

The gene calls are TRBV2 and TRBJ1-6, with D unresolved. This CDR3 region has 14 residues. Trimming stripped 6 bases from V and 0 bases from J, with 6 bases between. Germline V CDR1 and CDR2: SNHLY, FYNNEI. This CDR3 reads CASRISSYNSPLHF. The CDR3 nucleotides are TGTGCCAGCAGGATAAGCTCCTATAATTCACCCCTCCACTTT.

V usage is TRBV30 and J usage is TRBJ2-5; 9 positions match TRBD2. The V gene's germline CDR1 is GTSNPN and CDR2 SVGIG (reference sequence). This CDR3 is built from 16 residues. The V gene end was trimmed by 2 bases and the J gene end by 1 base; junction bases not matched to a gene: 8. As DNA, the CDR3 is TGTGCCTGGAGTTCCGGACTAGCGATCCTCCAAGAGACCCAGTACTTC. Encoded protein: CAWSSGLAILQETQYF.

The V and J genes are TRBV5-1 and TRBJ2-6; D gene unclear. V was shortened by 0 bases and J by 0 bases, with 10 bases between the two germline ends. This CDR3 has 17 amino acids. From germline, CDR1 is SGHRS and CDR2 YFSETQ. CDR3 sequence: CASSLGHADSGANVLTF. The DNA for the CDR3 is TGCGCCAGCAGCTTGGGACACGCAGACTCTGGGGCCAACGTCCTGACTTTC. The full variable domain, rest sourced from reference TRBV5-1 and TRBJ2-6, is KAGVTQTPRYLIKTRGQQVTLSCSPISGHRSVSWYQQTPGQGLQFLFEYFSETQRNKGNFPGRFSGRQFSNSRSEMNVSTLELGDSALYLCASSLGHADSGANVLTFGAGSRLTVL.

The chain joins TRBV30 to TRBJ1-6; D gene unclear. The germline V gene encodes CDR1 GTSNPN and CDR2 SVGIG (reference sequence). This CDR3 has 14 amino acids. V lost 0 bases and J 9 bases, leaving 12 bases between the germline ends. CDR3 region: CAWSVQGYGSPLHF. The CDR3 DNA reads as TGTGCCTGGAGTGTACAAGGGTATGGTTCACCCCTCCACTTT.

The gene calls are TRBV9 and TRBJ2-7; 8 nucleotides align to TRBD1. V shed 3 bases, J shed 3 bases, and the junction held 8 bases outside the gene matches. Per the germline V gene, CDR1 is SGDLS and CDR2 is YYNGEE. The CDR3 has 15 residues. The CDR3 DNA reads TGTGCCAGCAGCGCGGGACAGGCGCCGTACTACGAGCAGTACTTC. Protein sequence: CASSAGQAPYYEQYF.

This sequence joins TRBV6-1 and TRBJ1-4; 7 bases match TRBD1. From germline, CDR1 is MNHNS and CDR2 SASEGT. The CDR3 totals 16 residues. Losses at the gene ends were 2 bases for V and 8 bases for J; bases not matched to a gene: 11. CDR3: CASSESPPGGSEKLFF. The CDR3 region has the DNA TGTGCCAGCAGTGAAAGTCCGCCAGGGGGAAGCGAAAAACTGTTTTTT.